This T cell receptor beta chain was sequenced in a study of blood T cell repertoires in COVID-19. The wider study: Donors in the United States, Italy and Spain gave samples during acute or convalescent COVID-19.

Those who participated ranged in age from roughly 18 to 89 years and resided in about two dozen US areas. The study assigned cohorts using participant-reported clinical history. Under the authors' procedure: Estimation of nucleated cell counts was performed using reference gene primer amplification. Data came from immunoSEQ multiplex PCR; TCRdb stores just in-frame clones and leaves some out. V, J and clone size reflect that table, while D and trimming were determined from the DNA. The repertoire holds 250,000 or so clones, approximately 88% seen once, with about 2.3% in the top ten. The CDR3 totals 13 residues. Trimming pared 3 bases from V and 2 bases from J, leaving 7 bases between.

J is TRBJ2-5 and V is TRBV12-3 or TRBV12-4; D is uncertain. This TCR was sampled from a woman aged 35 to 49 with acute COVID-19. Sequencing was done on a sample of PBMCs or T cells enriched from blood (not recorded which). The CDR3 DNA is TGTGCCAGCAGTTTTGACAAACAAGAGACCCAGTACTTC. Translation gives CASSFDKQETQYF.